The entry that follows covers one TCR beta chain sequence. This entry belongs to a study of tumor and adjacent non-tumor tissue in lung cancer. TCRbeta libraries were built with three rounds of nested PCR, modified from ARM-PCR. TCRdb re-analysed the multiplex PCR reads in MiXCR, keeping a single row per CDR3 protein. The sample has 70,000 to 90,000 distinct CDR3 sequences; nearly 70% are singletons. This sample's RNA came from whole unsorted tissue. The normal lung tissue was taken more than 3 cm from the tumor edge. The CDR3 extends over 14 amino acids. The germline V and J ends were trimmed by 6 bases and 16 bases, with 25 bases remaining between them.

Sequenced: distant non-tumor lung tissue. The chain joins TRBV12-3 or TRBV12-4 to TRBJ2-1, with TRBD1 as a possible D gene (5 bases). This receptor was identified in a woman in her fifties or sixties with non-small cell lung cancer. The CDR3 coding sequence is TGTGCCAGCAGAAACAGACCAGCAGGGATCGTCGCATTCTTC. Its protein product is CASRNRPAGIVAFF.